The 10 T cell receptor beta chains presented below share a single source sample, sequenced in a study of T cell changes during pregnancy in multiple sclerosis. Some clones are missing from TCRdb's copy, which holds only in-frame ones; the method was immunoSEQ multiplex PCR. The table includes tens of thousands of clones, roughly 91% detected once. The sample consisted of peripheral blood, taken after pregnancy. The receptors originated from a female donor in good health, enrolled as a control in a pregnancy study.

The rearrangement uses TRBV7-9 and TRBJ1-3; 7 positions agree with TRBD1. The V gene end was trimmed by 5 bases and the J gene end by 4 bases; junction bases not matched to a gene: 14. The germline gives CDR1 SEHNR, CDR2 FQNEAQ (reference sequence). CDR3 length: 17 amino acids. CDR3 sequence reads: CASSPNRGLASGNTIYF. The CDR3 region has the DNA TGTGCCAGCAGCCCCAACAGGGGATTGGCTTCCGGAAACACCATATATTTT.

V and J are TRBV29-1 and TRBJ1-2; 9 nucleotides agree with TRBD1. V lost 7 bases to trimming and J lost 5 bases; unmatched junction nucleotides: 8. The CDR3 runs 13 residues. Per the germline V gene, CDR1 is SQVTM and CDR2 is ANQGSEA. The chain's CDR3 is CSAPGQGNYGYTF. CDR3 nucleotide sequence: TGCAGCGCACCGGGACAGGGCAATTATGGCTACACCTTC.

The V call is TRBV7-6, the J call TRBJ2-2; 7 bases line up with TRBD1. Germline loops: CDR1 SGHVS, CDR2 FNYEAQ. The CDR3 has 16 amino acids. V lost 5 bases and J lost 5; bases outside the gene matches: 11. The CDR3 protein is CASSPRPGQSTGELFF. For the CDR3, the DNA is TGTGCCAGCAGCCCCCGTCCGGGACAGTCAACCGGGGAGCTGTTTTTT.

The chain couples TRBV28 to TRBJ1-1; D is perhaps TRBD1 (5 bases). The germline V gene has CDR1 MDHEN and CDR2 SYDVKM. Trimming removed 7 bases from V and 0 bases from J, with 12 bases in between. The CDR3 consists of 14 residues. In DNA, the CDR3 is TGTGCCAGCATAAGGGGAGGGGTGAACACTGAAGCTTTCTTT. It is translated as CASIRGGVNTEAFF.

V gene TRBV7-8 combines with J gene TRBJ2-3; D remains ambiguous. The V end was cut by 7 bases, the J end by 1 base, with 15 bases between. This CDR3 contains 15 residues. CDR1 is SGHVS, CDR2 FQNEAQ, per germline. The DNA for the CDR3 is TGTGCCAGCACCCCGCAGGCGCTTGGCACAGATACGCAGTATTTT. It translates to CASTPQALGTDTQYF.

The rearrangement links TRBV19 to TRBJ2-3; tentatively, D is TRBD2 (6 bases). This CDR3 contains 16 residues. V lost 6 bases, J lost 4 bases, and 20 bases lay in between. The germline V gene encodes CDR1 LNHDA and CDR2 SQIVND (reference sequence). CDR3 sequence reads: CASSPPGGGFSDTQYF. The DNA for the CDR3 is TGTGCCAGTAGCCCCCCCGGGGGAGGTTTCTCAGATACGCAGTATTTT.

The V and J genes are TRBV4-3 and TRBJ2-5; 8 bases line up with TRBD2. The CDR3 has 13 residues. Per germline, CDR1 LGHNA and CDR2 YSLEER. V gave up 8 bases and J gave up 1 base; unmatched junction bases: 3. This CDR3 reads CASRGGSQETQYF. Written as DNA, the CDR3 is TGCGCCAGCCGGGGGGGAAGCCAAGAGACCCAGTACTTC.

The chain recombines TRBV5-4 with TRBJ2-3, with D unclear. V was pared by 7 bases and J by 0 bases, with 15 bases between. CDR3 length: 15 amino acids. CDR1 SGHNT and CDR2 YYREEE come from the germline V gene (reference sequence). CDR3 bases: TGTGCCAGCCGACGAGAGGTCACTAGCACAGATACGCAGTATTTT. Residues: CASRREVTSTDTQYF.

Only one count was recorded for this clone. V usage is TRBV4-3 and J usage is TRBJ1-1; D perhaps matches TRBD1 (5 bases). The CDR3 has 17 amino acids. Per germline, CDR1 LGHNA and CDR2 YSLEER. The V end was cut by 0 bases, the J end by 0 bases, with 14 bases between. The chain's CDR3 is CASSQDLLAGVNTEAFF. CDR3 coding DNA: TGCGCCAGCAGCCAAGATCTCCTTGCGGGGGTGAACACTGAAGCTTTCTTT.

This clone was seen a handful of times. The chain has TRBV7-8 and TRBJ2-5, with 8 bases that match TRBD2. J gave up 1 base and V 1 base, and 8 bases lay outside the gene matches. There are 17 residues in the CDR3. Looked up from germline, CDR1 is SGHVS and CDR2 is FQNEAQ. In nucleotides, the CDR3 is TGTGCCAGCAGCTTAGGCCAGCGGGGGCCCGTCCAAGAGACCCAGTACTTC. It encodes CASSLGQRGPVQETQYF.